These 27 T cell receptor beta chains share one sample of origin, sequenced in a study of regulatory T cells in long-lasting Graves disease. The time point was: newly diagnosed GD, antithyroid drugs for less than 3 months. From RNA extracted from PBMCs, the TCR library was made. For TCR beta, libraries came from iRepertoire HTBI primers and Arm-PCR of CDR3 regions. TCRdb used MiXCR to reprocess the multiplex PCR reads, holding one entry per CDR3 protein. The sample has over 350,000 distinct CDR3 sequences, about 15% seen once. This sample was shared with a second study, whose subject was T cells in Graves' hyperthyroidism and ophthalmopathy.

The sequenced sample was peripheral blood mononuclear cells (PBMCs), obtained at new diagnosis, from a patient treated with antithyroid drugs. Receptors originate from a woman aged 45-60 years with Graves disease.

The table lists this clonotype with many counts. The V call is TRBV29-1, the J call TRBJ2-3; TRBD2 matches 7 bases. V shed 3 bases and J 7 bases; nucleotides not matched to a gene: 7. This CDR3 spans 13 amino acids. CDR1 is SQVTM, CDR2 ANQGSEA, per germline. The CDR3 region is CSVEPAGLYTQYF. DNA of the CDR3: TGCAGCGTTGAGCCAGCGGGATTATATACGCAGTATTTT.

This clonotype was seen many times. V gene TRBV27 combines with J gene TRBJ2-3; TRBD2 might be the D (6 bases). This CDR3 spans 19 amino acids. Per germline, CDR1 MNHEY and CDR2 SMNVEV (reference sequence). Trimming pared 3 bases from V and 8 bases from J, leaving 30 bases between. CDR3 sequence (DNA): TGTGCCAGCAGTTTCGGCCCCCTCAACGTTGAGCGGGCCCGGCGTACGCAGTATTTT. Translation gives CASSFGPLNVERARRTQYF.

The CDR3 sequence: CASSYSKPKRGYEQYF. DNA of the CDR3: TGTGCCAGCAGTTACTCGAAGCCAAAAAGGGGTTACGAGCAGTACTTC. This chain links TRBV6-2 or TRBV6-3 with TRBJ2-7; possibly TRBD1 for D (5 bases). Germline CDR1 MNHEY, CDR2 SVGEGT. Trimming removed 0 bases from V and 4 bases from J, with 16 bases in between. This CDR3 has 16 residues.

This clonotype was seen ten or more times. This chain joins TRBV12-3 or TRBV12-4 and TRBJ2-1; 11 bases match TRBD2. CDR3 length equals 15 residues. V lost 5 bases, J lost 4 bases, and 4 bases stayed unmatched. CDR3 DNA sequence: TGTGCCAGCAGTGAGACTAGCGGGAATTACAATGAGCAGTTCTTC. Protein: CASSETSGNYNEQFF.

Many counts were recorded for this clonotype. CDR3 coding DNA: TGTGCCAGCGGGAACGACAGGATTAGGAAAACAACTAATGAAAAACTGTTTTTT. Protein product: CASGNDRIRKTTNEKLFF. This chain connects TRBV12-3 or TRBV12-4 to TRBJ1-4, with D possibly being TRBD1 (6 bases). The CDR3 has 18 amino acids. V gave up 8 bases and J gave up 0 bases, with 22 bases separating them.

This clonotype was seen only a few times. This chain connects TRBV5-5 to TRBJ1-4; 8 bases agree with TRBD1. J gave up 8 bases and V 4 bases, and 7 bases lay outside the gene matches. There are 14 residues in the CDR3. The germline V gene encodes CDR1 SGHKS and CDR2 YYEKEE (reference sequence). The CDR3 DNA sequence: TGTGCCAGCAGCGGAGCAGGGGGCCAGGAAAAACTGTTTTTT. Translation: CASSGAGGQEKLFF.

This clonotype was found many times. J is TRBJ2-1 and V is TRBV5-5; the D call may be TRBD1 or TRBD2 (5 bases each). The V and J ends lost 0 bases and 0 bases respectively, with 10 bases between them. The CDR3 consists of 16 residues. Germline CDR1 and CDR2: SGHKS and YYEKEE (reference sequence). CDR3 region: CASSLGGPSSYNEQFF. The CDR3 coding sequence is TGTGCCAGCAGCTTGGGGGGACCGAGCTCCTACAATGAGCAGTTCTTC. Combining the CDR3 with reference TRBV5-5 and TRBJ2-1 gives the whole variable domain DAGVTQSPTHLIKTRGQQVTLRCSPISGHKSVSWYQQVLGQGPQFIFQYYEKEERGRGNFPDRFSARQFPNYSSELNVNALLLGDSALYLCASSLGGPSSYNEQFFGPGTRLTVL.

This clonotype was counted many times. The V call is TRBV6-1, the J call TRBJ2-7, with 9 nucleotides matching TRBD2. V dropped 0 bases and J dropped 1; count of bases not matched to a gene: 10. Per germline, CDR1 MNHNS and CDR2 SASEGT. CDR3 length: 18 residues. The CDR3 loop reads CASSEAQLDSGSSYEQYF. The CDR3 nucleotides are TGTGCCAGCAGTGAAGCCCAGTTGGATAGCGGGAGTTCCTACGAGCAGTACTTC.

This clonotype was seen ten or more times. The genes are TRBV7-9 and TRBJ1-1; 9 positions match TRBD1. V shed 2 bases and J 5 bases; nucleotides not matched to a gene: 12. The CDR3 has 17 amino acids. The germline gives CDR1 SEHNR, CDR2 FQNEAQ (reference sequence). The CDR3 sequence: CASSLPSRDRVDTEAFF. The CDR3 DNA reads TGTGCCAGCAGCTTACCCAGCCGGGACAGGGTGGATACTGAAGCTTTCTTT.

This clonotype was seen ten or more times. CDR3 nucleotides: TGTGCCAGCAGCGACAGGACAGGATATTCACCCCTCCACTTT. Its translation: CASSDRTGYSPLHF. The V and J genes are TRBV2 and TRBJ1-6, with 7 bases that match TRBD1. The CDR3 extends over 14 amino acids. The V gene's germline CDR1 is SNHLY and CDR2 FYNNEI. Losses at the gene ends were 6 bases for V and 8 bases for J; bases not matched to a gene: 7.

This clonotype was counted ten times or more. Written as DNA, the CDR3 is TGTGCCAGCAGCTTCGGGACAGGGCCTGATTACGAGCAGTACTTC. It codes for CASSFGTGPDYEQYF. The rearrangement joins TRBV7-9 to TRBJ2-7; 9 nucleotides align to TRBD1. The CDR3 sequence is 15 residues long. V shed 3 bases, J shed 4 bases, and the junction held 7 bases outside the gene matches. Germline V CDR1 and CDR2: SEHNR, FQNEAQ (reference sequence).

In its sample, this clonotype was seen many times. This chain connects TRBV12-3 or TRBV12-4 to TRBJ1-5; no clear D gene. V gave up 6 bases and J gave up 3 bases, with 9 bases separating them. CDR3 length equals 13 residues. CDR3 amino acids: CASSPELNQPQHF. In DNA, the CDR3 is TGTGCCAGCAGCCCCGAACTCAATCAGCCCCAGCATTTT.

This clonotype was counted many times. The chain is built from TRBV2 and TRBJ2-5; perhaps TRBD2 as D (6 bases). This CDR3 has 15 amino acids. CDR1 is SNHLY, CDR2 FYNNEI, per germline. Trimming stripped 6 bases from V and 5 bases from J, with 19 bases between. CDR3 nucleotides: TGTGCCAGCAGAAGGATACAGGCGGGGAGGGAGACCCAGTACTTC. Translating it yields CASRRIQAGRETQYF.

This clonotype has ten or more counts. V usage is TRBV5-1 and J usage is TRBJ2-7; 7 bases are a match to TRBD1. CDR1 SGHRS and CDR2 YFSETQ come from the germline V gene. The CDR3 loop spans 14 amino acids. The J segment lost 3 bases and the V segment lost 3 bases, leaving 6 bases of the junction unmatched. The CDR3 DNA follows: TGCGCCAGCAGCTCACGGGACAGAAGCTACGAGCAGTACTTC. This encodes CASSSRDRSYEQYF. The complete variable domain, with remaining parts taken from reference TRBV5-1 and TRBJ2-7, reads KAGVTQTPRYLIKTRGQQVTLSCSPISGHRSVSWYQQTPGQGLQFLFEYFSETQRNKGNFPGRFSGRQFSNSRSEMNVSTLELGDSALYLCASSSRDRSYEQYFGPGTRLTVT.

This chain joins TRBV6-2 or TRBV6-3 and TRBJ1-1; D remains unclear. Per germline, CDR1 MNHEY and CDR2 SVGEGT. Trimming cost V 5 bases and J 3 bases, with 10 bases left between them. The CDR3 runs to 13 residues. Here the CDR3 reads CASSPGDYTEAFF. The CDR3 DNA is TGTGCCAGCAGTCCCGGTGATTACACTGAAGCTTTCTTT.

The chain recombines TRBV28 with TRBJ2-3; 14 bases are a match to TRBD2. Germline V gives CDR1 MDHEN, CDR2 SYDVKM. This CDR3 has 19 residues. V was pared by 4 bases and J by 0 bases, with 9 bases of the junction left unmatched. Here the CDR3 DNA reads TGTGCCAGCAGTTCAAGACTAGCGGGAGGGCCGTTTAGCACAGATACGCAGTATTTT. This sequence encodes CASSSRLAGGPFSTDTQYF.

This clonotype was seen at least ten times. The DNA for the CDR3 is TGTGCCAGCAGCCAGACGACTAGCGAAGGAGATACGCAGTATTTT. Its translation: CASSQTTSEGDTQYF. This chain uses TRBV7-2 with TRBJ2-3; TRBD2 matches at 8 bases. Germline V gives CDR1 SGHTA, CDR2 FQGNSA. V lost 5 bases to trimming and J lost 5 bases; unmatched junction nucleotides: 9. This CDR3 has 15 residues. The full variable domain, with the rest looked up from reference TRBV7-2 and TRBJ2-3, is GAGVSQSPSNKVTEKGKDVELRCDPISGHTALYWYRQSLGQGLEFLIYFQGNSAPDKSGLPSDRFSAERTGGSVSTLTIQRTQQEDSAVYLCASSQTTSEGDTQYFGPGTRLTVL.

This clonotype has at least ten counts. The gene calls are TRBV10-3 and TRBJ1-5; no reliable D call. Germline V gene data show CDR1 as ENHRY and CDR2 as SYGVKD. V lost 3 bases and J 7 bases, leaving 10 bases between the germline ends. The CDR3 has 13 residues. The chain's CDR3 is CAISDTGGQPQHF. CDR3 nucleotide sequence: TGTGCCATCAGTGACACGGGTGGGCAGCCCCAGCATTTT.

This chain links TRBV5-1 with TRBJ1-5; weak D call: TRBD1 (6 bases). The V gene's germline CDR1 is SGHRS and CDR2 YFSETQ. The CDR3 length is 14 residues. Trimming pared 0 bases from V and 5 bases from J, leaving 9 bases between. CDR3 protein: CASSLVSGDQPQHF. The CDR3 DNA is TGCGCCAGCAGCTTGGTCTCAGGGGATCAGCCCCAGCATTTT.

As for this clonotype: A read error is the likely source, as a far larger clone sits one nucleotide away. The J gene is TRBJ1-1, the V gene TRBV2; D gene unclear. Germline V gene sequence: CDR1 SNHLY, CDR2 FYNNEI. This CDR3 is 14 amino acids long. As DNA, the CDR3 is TGTCCCAGCAGCGGCCCGACGCTCGGTGGTACAGCTTTCTTT. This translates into CPSSGPTLGGTAFF.

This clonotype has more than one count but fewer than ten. CDR3 coding DNA: TGTGCCAGCTCACCTAGGGGGGGAGACACAGATACGCAGTATTTT. Translation gives CASSPRGGDTDTQYF. V is TRBV18 and J is TRBJ2-3; tentatively, D is TRBD2 (7 bases). V was cut by 3 bases and J by 2 bases, with 12 bases left in between. This CDR3 spans 15 amino acids. CDR1 and CDR2 (germline): KGHSH, LQKENI.

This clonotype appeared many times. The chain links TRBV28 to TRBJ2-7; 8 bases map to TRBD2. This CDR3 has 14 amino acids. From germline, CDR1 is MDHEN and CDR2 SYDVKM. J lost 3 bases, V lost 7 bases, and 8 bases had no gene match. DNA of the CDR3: TGTGCCAGCAAGGTGGGACTAGTAAACTACGAGCAGTACTTC. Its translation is CASKVGLVNYEQYF.

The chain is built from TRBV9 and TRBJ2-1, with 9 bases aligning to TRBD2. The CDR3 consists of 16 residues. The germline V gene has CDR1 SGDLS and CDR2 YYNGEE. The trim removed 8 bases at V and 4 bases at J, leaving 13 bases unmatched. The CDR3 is CASSPIIAGVYNEQFF. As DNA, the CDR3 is TGTGCCAGTTCGCCGATTATAGCGGGAGTGTACAATGAGCAGTTCTTC.

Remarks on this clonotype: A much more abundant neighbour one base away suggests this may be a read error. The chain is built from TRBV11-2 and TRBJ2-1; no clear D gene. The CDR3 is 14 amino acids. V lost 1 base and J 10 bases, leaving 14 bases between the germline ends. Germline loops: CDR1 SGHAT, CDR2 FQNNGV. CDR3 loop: CASSLVRNPYEQFF. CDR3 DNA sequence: TGTGCCAGCAGCTTAGTTAGAAACCCCTACGAGCAGTTCTTC.

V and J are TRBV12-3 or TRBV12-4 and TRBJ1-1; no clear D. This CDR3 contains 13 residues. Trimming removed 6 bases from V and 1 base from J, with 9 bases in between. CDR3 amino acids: CASSWMGNTEAFF. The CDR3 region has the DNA TGTGCCAGCAGCTGGATGGGGAACACTGAAGCTTTCTTT.

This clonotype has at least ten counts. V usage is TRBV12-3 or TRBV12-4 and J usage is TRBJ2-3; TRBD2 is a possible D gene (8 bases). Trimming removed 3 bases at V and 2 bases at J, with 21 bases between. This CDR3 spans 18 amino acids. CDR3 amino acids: CASSLRGPTSAFTDTQYF. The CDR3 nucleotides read TGTGCCAGCAGTTTGAGGGGGCCGACTAGCGCCTTCACAGATACGCAGTATTTT.

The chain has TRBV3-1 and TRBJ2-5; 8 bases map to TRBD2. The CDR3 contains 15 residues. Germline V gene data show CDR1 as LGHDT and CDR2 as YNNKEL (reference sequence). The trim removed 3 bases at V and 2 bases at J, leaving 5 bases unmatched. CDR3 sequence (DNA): TGTGCCAGCAGCCACACTAGCGGTGGTCAAGAGACCCAGTACTTC. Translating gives CASSHTSGGQETQYF.